The 12 T cell receptor beta chains presented below share a single source sample, sequenced in a study of blood T cell repertoires in COVID-19. TCRdb's table, derived via immunoSEQ multiplex PCR, lists solely in-frame clones and lacks some. The sample has about 150,000 clones; about 80% are singletons. Sequences were obtained from peripheral blood. These receptors all come from a man in his 70s with active or convalescent COVID-19.

The chain carries TRBV7-2 and TRBJ2-3; D is perhaps TRBD2 (5 bases). CDR3 length: 15 amino acids. V dropped 1 base and J dropped 5 bases, with 13 bases sitting between them. Germline CDR1 is SGHTA and CDR2 is FQGNSA. CDR3 protein: CASSLGGDSLDTQYF. The CDR3 DNA follows: TGTGCCAGCAGCTTAGGGGGAGACTCCTTAGATACGCAGTATTTT.

V and J are TRBV19 and TRBJ2-7; TRBD1 agrees at 8 bases. Germline CDR1 LNHDA, CDR2 SQIVND (reference sequence). The CDR3 extends over 15 amino acids. J was trimmed by 3 bases and V by 4 bases; bases with no gene match: 8. CDR3 bases: TGTGCCAGTAGTAAAATCGGGACAGGCAACTACGAGCAGTACTTC. It is translated as CASSKIGTGNYEQYF.

The chain carries TRBV15 and TRBJ2-7; 9 nucleotides agree with TRBD1. This CDR3 spans 14 amino acids. V gave up 3 bases and J gave up 1 base; unmatched junction bases: 1. The germline V gene encodes CDR1 LNHNV and CDR2 YYDKDF (reference sequence). CDR3 nucleotide sequence: TGTGCCACCAGCAGCGGGACAGGGTCCTACGAGCAGTACTTC. Translation gives CATSSGTGSYEQYF.

The chain employs TRBV7-9 and TRBJ2-5; 13 nucleotides line up with TRBD2. Germline V gene sequence: CDR1 SEHNR, CDR2 FQNEAQ (reference sequence). Unmatched junction bases numbered 5, after V lost 8 bases and J lost 5 bases. The CDR3 contains 14 residues. CDR3 bases: TGTGCCAGCCGGACTAGCGGGAGTGATGAGACCCAGTACTTC. As protein: CASRTSGSDETQYF.

V usage is TRBV24-1 and J usage is TRBJ1-5; 9 bases match TRBD1. The trim removed 3 bases at V and 6 bases at J, leaving 8 bases unmatched. This CDR3 spans 16 amino acids. In germline, CDR1 is KGHDR, CDR2 SFDVKD. Here the CDR3 reads CATSDPRQGVFQPQHF. Written as DNA, the CDR3 is TGTGCCACCAGTGATCCCAGACAGGGGGTTTTTCAGCCCCAGCATTTT.

The chain is built from TRBV5-1 and TRBJ2-7; TRBD1 might be the D (6 bases). There are 15 residues in the CDR3. The germline V gene encodes CDR1 SGHRS and CDR2 YFSETQ. The ends were cut back, 0 bases at V and 1 base at J, with 11 bases in the middle. CDR3 bases: TGCGCCAGCAGCTTGGAGGGACACCAATCCTACGAGCAGTACTTC. Its protein product is CASSLEGHQSYEQYF.

This clone was counted between two and nine times. This rearrangement joins TRBV20-1 to TRBJ2-3, with D possibly TRBD1 on 5 matching bases. CDR3 length: 15 residues. CDR1 is DFQATT, CDR2 SNEGSKA, per germline (reference sequence). Trimming left V 3 bases short and J 1 base short, with 14 bases between. This CDR3 reads CSASGAVGGTDTQYF. The CDR3 DNA sequence: TGCAGTGCTAGTGGGGCCGTAGGCGGCACAGATACGCAGTATTTT.

This clone occurred a few times. Compared with germline, one end of the junction differs, possibly owing to a read error. The chain uses TRBV28 and TRBJ1-1; 7 bases are a match to TRBD1. There are 12 residues in the CDR3. Germline V lookup: CDR1 MDHEN, CDR2 SYDVKM. CDR3 in amino acids: CASSLWTGEAFF. DNA for the CDR3: TGTGCCAGCAGTCTATGGACAGGTGAAGCTTTCTTT.

The chain couples TRBV27 to TRBJ2-7, with TRBD2 matching 12 bases. Looked up from germline, CDR1 is MNHEY and CDR2 is SMNVEV (reference sequence). The CDR3 loop spans 15 amino acids. V lost 6 bases to trimming and J lost 5 bases; unmatched junction nucleotides: 8. DNA of the CDR3: TGTGCCAGCAGACCCGGGACTAGCGGGTCGAACGAGCAGTACTTC. Protein: CASRPGTSGSNEQYF.

This rearrangement joins TRBV20-1 to TRBJ2-1, with D maybe TRBD1 (5 bases). CDR3 size: 14 residues. CDR1 is DFQATT, CDR2 SNEGSKA, per germline (reference sequence). V gave up 3 bases and J gave up 4 bases, with 13 bases separating them. The CDR3 bases are TGCAGTGCTAGTCCCAGGGTCTCGTACAATGAGCAGTTCTTC. Its translation is CSASPRVSYNEQFF.

This clone was detected only once. V is TRBV25-1 and J is TRBJ1-1; D gene uncertain. Germline V gene data show CDR1 as MGHDK and CDR2 as SYGVNS. This CDR3 contains 12 residues. Trimming stripped 7 bases from V and 4 bases from J, with 10 bases between. The CDR3 spells CASMRGFTEAFF. The CDR3 DNA sequence: TGTGCCAGCATGCGGGGTTTCACTGAAGCTTTCTTT.

The V call is TRBV11-2, the J call TRBJ2-7, with TRBD2 as a possible D gene (7 bases). V was pared by 1 base and J by 6 bases, with 16 bases between. The CDR3 totals 15 residues. Germline CDR1 SGHAT, CDR2 FQNNGV. Written as DNA, the CDR3 is TGTGCCAGCAGCTTAGGGCGGGGGCGCAGAGGCGAGCAGTACTTC. It codes for CASSLGRGRRGEQYF.